This T cell receptor (beta chain) was found in a study of blood T cell repertoires in COVID-19. Study-level background: Sources were T cells, B-cell-depleted T cells, or PBMCs; the material itself was cDNA or gDNA.

This clone was detected only once. How the authors handled the data: Cell counts per sample came from amplifying reference gene primers. The repertoire was sequenced with immunoSEQ multiplex PCR; TCRdb's copy has only in-frame clones and lacks some. V and J calls and clone size are copied from that table; D and trimming were computed from the DNA. This sample has roughly 82,000 clones, with about 90% found just once. Germline V lookup: CDR1 MNHEY, CDR2 SVGAGI. Trimming pared 7 bases from V and 1 base from J, leaving 14 bases between. The CDR3 contains 14 residues. The source is a woman aged 45-59 years in a cohort sampled during active COVID-19. Sequenced material: peripheral blood. V and J are TRBV6-5 and TRBJ2-7; tentative D call: TRBD1 (5 bases). CDR3 sequence (DNA): TGTGCCAGCACCCGTACAAAGGGGTCCTACGAGCAGTACTTC. It translates to CASTRTKGSYEQYF.